The 31 T cell receptor beta chains below were found in one sample sequenced in a study of CD8+CD57+ T cells in acquired aplastic anemia. Only patients with CD8+CD57+ cell expansion on flow cytometry were chosen for sequencing. Investigators profiled TCR beta VDJ and CDR3 from genomic DNA template. TCRdb independently ran MiXCR on the reads; one entry per CDR3 protein. The data hold approximately 200,000 distinct CDR3 sequences, with less than 60% observed a single time. Sample: sorted CD4+, CD8+, or CD8+CD57+ T cells (not recorded which) from PBMCs. The receptors derive from a human donor with aplastic anemia.

The count of this clonotype is one. The chain joins TRBV20-1 to TRBJ2-5; D tentatively reads TRBD1 or TRBD2 (5 bases each). The J call may be in error: the DNA end matches TRBJ2-7 better. Per the germline V gene, CDR1 is DFQATT and CDR2 is SNEGSKA (reference sequence). This CDR3 spans 17 amino acids. The CDR3: CSARDLYGTARSYEQYF. For the CDR3, the DNA is TGCAGTGCTAGAGATTTATACGGGACCGCACGGTCCTACGAGCAGTACTTC.

This clonotype was seen ten or more times. This sequence joins TRBV6-5 and TRBJ2-3, with a possible D match to TRBD2 (5 bases). The CDR3 has 16 amino acids. Germline V gene data show CDR1 as MNHEY and CDR2 as SVGAGI. The V end lost 5 bases, the J end lost 2 bases, and 17 bases lay between the germline ends. In DNA, the CDR3 is TGTGCCAGCAGTCCCGGTGGGCTAGCCCTCACAGATACGCAGTATTTT. Its protein is CASSPGGLALTDTQYF.

This clonotype occurred once. The V and J genes are TRBV7-2 and TRBJ2-7; D is perhaps TRBD2 (7 bases). Trimming took off 5 bases at V and 2 bases at J, with 16 bases between the two ends. CDR1 SGHTA and CDR2 FQGNSA come from the germline V gene. The CDR3 contains 15 residues. The CDR3 DNA sequence: TGTGCCAGCAGCGGGAGGGTGGACAGACCCTACGAGCAGTACGTC. Its protein product is CASSGRVDRPYEQYV.

This clonotype appeared many times. The rearrangement uses TRBV5-4 and TRBJ1-1, with no clear D. The CDR3 runs to 14 residues. Germline V lookup: CDR1 SGHNT, CDR2 YYREEE (reference sequence). V shed 0 bases and J shed 0 bases, with 6 bases lying between them. CDR3 loop: CASSLGSLNTEAFF. In nucleotides, the CDR3 is TGTGCCAGCAGCTTGGGCAGCTTGAACACTGAAGCTTTCTTT.

This clonotype was observed a handful of times. This chain connects TRBV28 to TRBJ1-5, with D possibly matching TRBD1 (6 bases). Per germline, CDR1 MDHEN and CDR2 SYDVKM. V dropped 4 bases and J dropped 4 bases, with 17 bases sitting between them. The CDR3 has 16 residues. CDR3 region: CASSSLRGRGNQPQHF. In nucleotides, the CDR3 is TGTGCCAGCAGTTCCCTCCGGGGGCGCGGGAATCAGCCCCAGCATTTT.

The V and J genes are TRBV20-1 and TRBJ1-5; 9 nucleotides agree with TRBD1. This CDR3 has 17 residues. The V segment lost 2 bases and the J segment 9 bases; nucleotides outside the gene matches: 17. Germline V gives CDR1 DFQATT, CDR2 SNEGSKA (reference sequence). The CDR3 nucleotides read TGCAGTGCTAGACCCCTCGGGACAGGGACCCCCATAGGGCCCCAGCATTTT. Translating gives CSARPLGTGTPIGPQHF.

This clonotype was counted ten times or more. This chain uses TRBV5-1 with TRBJ1-1, with no clear D. V lost 6 bases and J lost 7, with 16 bases in between. Looked up from germline, CDR1 is SGHRS and CDR2 is YFSETQ. The CDR3 runs to 13 residues. CDR3 coding DNA: TGCGCCAGCACCCCGTCTGGGGAGGGTGAAGCTTTCTTT. Amino acid sequence: CASTPSGEGEAFF. Looking up the rest from reference TRBV5-1 and TRBJ1-1 gives the full variable domain: KAGVTQTPRYLIKTRGQQVTLSCSPISGHRSVSWYQQTPGQGLQFLFEYFSETQRNKGNFPGRFSGRQFSNSRSEMNVSTLELGDSALYLCASTPSGEGEAFFGQGTRLTVV.

On this clonotype itself: At one boundary the junction diverges from the germline segment, which might be a read error. The rearrangement uses TRBV7-3 and TRBJ1-1, with D uncertain. This CDR3 is built from 13 residues. Germline V gene data show CDR1 as SGHTA and CDR2 as FQGTGA. CDR3: CTSSSTVNTEAFF. CDR3 DNA sequence: TGTACCAGCAGCTCGACGGTGAACACTGAAGCTTTCTTT.

Regarding this clonotype: The junction shows a germline mismatch at one end, possibly a read error. This chain joins TRBV5-8 and TRBJ2-3; D tentatively reads TRBD1 or TRBD2 (5 bases each). Germline V gene data show CDR1 as SGHTS and CDR2 as YDEGEE. CDR3 length: 17 amino acids. DNA of the CDR3: TGTACCAGCAGCCAGCAGGGCCAGCGGACTAGCACAGATACGCAGTATTTT. It specifies CTSSQQGQRTSTDTQYF.

This clonotype was detected only once. This chain uses TRBV2 with TRBJ1-4; D is possibly TRBD1 (6 bases). The CDR3 runs 14 residues. Trimming took 6 bases from V and 8 from J, leaving 16 bases between them. Germline V lookup: CDR1 SNHLY, CDR2 FYNNEI. The CDR3 reads CASSPAGELEKLFF. DNA of the CDR3: TGTGCCAGCAGCCCGGCAGGGGAGCTGGAAAAACTGTTTTTT. Using reference TRBV2 and TRBJ1-4 for the parts outside the CDR3, the full variable domain is EPEVTQTPSHQVTQMGQEVILRCVPISNHLYFYWYRQILGQKVEFLVSFYNNEISEKSEIFDDQFSVERPDGSNFTLKIRSTKLEDSAMYFCASSPAGELEKLFFGSGTQLSVL.

The chain employs TRBV12-3 or TRBV12-4 and TRBJ1-5; no clear D gene. V was clipped by 3 bases and J by 0 bases, with 3 bases between them. This CDR3 spans 13 amino acids. CDR3 sequence: CASSFLSNQPQHF. Here the CDR3 DNA reads TGTGCCAGCAGTTTCCTTAGCAATCAGCCCCAGCATTTT.

The rearrangement joins TRBV7-6 to TRBJ2-2, with 9 bases aligning to TRBD2. Germline V gene sequence: CDR1 SGHVS, CDR2 FNYEAQ. CDR3 length: 18 amino acids. V lost 3 bases, J lost 0 bases, and 8 bases stayed unmatched. The CDR3 DNA reads as TGTGCCAGCAGCTTGGCCCGACTAGCGGAAACGAACACCGGGGAGCTGTTTTTT. It is translated as CASSLARLAETNTGELFF.

The chain combines TRBV28 with TRBJ2-7; 7 bases agree with TRBD2. Unmatched junction bases numbered 6, after V lost 3 bases and J lost 7 bases. Germline assignment: CDR1 MDHEN and CDR2 SYDVKM. The CDR3 is 13 residues long. CDR3 amino acids: CASSFMGGIEQYF. The CDR3 region has the DNA TGTGCCAGCAGTTTCATGGGGGGGATAGAGCAGTACTTC.

CDR3: CSARDPRPSTDTQYF. The CDR3 nucleotides read TGCAGTGCTAGAGATCCCCGGCCCAGCACAGATACGCAGTATTTT. This chain joins TRBV20-1 and TRBJ2-3; D not certain. The germline gives CDR1 DFQATT, CDR2 SNEGSKA (reference sequence). Deletions cut 0 bases from V and 0 bases from J, with 10 bases between. The CDR3 has 15 amino acids.

The chain carries TRBV20-1 and TRBJ1-1, with a tentative D call TRBD1 (5 bases). V lost 1 base, J lost 7 bases, and 25 bases lay in between. This CDR3 contains 17 residues. In germline, CDR1 is DFQATT, CDR2 SNEGSKA (reference sequence). CDR3 nucleotide sequence: TGCAGTGCTAGAGGTCCAGGGCGTGGGTCCGAGCCGAGTGAAGCTTTCTTT. Protein sequence: CSARGPGRGSEPSEAFF.

This chain joins TRBV19 and TRBJ1-5; the D is unclear. Trimming took 4 bases from V and 1 from J, leaving 11 bases between them. Germline V gene data show CDR1 as LNHDA and CDR2 as SQIVND (reference sequence). The CDR3 sequence is 15 residues long. This chain's CDR3 is CASSTGPLSNQPQHF. CDR3 coding DNA: TGTGCCAGTAGTACTGGGCCTTTAAGCAATCAGCCCCAGCATTTT.

This rearrangement joins TRBV6-1 to TRBJ2-5; 12 nucleotides match TRBD1. Looked up from germline, CDR1 is MNHNS and CDR2 is SASEGT. The V and J ends lost 5 bases and 5 bases, in that order; junction bases with no gene match: 6. The CDR3 loop spans 15 amino acids. CDR3 sequence (DNA): TGTGCCAGCAGTTACGGGGACAGGGGGCACGAGACCCAGTACTTC. It translates to CASSYGDRGHETQYF.

This clonotype has only a few counts. The V call is TRBV20-1, the J call TRBJ2-5; tentative D call: TRBD2 (6 bases). CDR3 size: 14 residues. V lost 1 base and J lost 4, with 13 bases in between. Germline assignment: CDR1 DFQATT and CDR2 SNEGSKA (reference sequence). Here the CDR3 DNA reads TGCAGTGCTAGAGCGGGGGTTCAATCAGAGACCCAGTACTTC. This codes for CSARAGVQSETQYF.

This clonotype was detected ten times or more. The rearrangement joins TRBV4-1 to TRBJ1-2; 7 bases match TRBD1. From germline, CDR1 is MGHRA and CDR2 YSYEKL. V was clipped by 1 base and J by 5 bases; unmatched bases: 7. The CDR3 has 15 amino acids. Written as DNA, the CDR3 is TGCGCCAGCAGCCAAGGGCCAGGGGGAGGATATGGCTACACCTTC. Translating it yields CASSQGPGGGYGYTF.

A few counts support this clonotype. Possible read error: a much larger clone is one base away. V and J are TRBV5-1 and TRBJ2-5; D may be TRBD1 (5 bases). The CDR3 extends over 13 amino acids. CDR1 and CDR2 from the germline V gene are SGHRS and YFSETQ. This CDR3 reads CASSLGGRETRYF. As DNA, the CDR3 is TGCGCCAGCAGCTTGGGGGGCCGAGAGACCCGGTACTTC. Looking up the rest from reference TRBV5-1 and TRBJ2-5 gives the full variable domain: KAGVTQTPRYLIKTRGQQVTLSCSPISGHRSVSWYQQTPGQGLQFLFEYFSETQRNKGNFPGRFSGRQFSNSRSEMNVSTLELGDSALYLCASSLGGRETRYFGPGTRLLVL.

The sample holds a few counts of this clonotype. It may be a read error: a sequence one base away is much more abundant. This chain uses TRBV19 with TRBJ2-7; D gene uncertain. Germline CDR1 reads LNHDA; CDR2 reads SQIVND (reference sequence). V lost 3 bases, J lost 7 bases, and 10 bases lay in between. The CDR3 covers 12 residues. The DNA of the CDR3 is TGTGCCAGTAGTATGGATAACAATGAGCAGTACTTC. Residues: CASSMDNNEQYF.

This clonotype was seen repeatedly, ten times or more. J is TRBJ1-1 and V is TRBV5-6, with D unclear. This CDR3 is built from 14 residues. Germline V CDR1 and CDR2: SGHDT, YYEEEE. With 2 bases removed from V and 0 bases from J, the gap between germline ends came to 8 bases. The DNA for the CDR3 is TGTGCCAGCAGCTTCTGGGGATTGAACACTGAAGCTTTCTTT. Amino acids: CASSFWGLNTEAFF.

Comment on this clonotype: A much larger clone lies a single base off, so this may be a read error. The chain employs TRBV5-6 and TRBJ1-6, with 7 bases that match TRBD1. The length of the CDR3 is 19 residues. Germline CDR1 and CDR2: SGHDT and YYEEEE. The CDR3 reads CAGSLRRTGTDLYNSPLHF. DNA of the CDR3: TGTGCCGGCAGCTTGCGGAGAACCGGGACAGATCTTTATAATTCACCCCTCCACTTT.

The chain couples TRBV7-9 to TRBJ2-3; D tentatively fits TRBD1 or TRBD2 (7 bases each). V was trimmed by 4 bases and J by 7 bases, leaving 18 bases between them. This CDR3 comprises 15 residues. Germline assignment: CDR1 SEHNR and CDR2 FQNEAQ (reference sequence). The DNA for the CDR3 is TGTGCCAGCAGCTCCATCAGGGGGGGTGGGAATACGCAGTATTTT. Translating it yields CASSSIRGGGNTQYF.

This clonotype was seen a few times. A read error may explain this, as a much larger clone is one base away. This chain links TRBV5-6 with TRBJ2-5; a possible D gene is TRBD1 (5 bases). CDR1 SGHDT and CDR2 YYEEEE come from the germline V gene. This CDR3 is built from 15 residues. This CDR3 is CASSADSEFDETQCF. DNA of the CDR3: TGTGCCAGCAGCGCCGACAGTGAGTTTGATGAGACCCAGTGCTTC.

This clonotype has a handful of counts. This may stem from a read error, because a much larger clone lies one nucleotide away. The chain joins TRBV2 to TRBJ2-3; maybe TRBD1 (6 bases). V gave up 11 bases and J gave up 0 bases, with 24 bases separating them. This CDR3 is built from 17 residues. The germline V gene encodes CDR1 SNHLY and CDR2 FYNNEI. This CDR3 reads CAGGKIPGTFSTDTQYF. DNA of the CDR3: TGTGCCGGCGGAAAGATCCCCGGGACATTCAGCACAGATACGCAGTATTTT.

J is TRBJ2-5 and V is TRBV10-3; D possibly matches TRBD1 or TRBD2 (7 bases each). Germline loops: CDR1 ENHRY, CDR2 SYGVKD. The CDR3 spans 14 residues. The V gene lost 10 bases and the J gene lost 6 bases, with 21 bases spanning the gap. The DNA for the CDR3 is TGTGCCAGCAGCTCAGGGGGAGGGTCGCAGACCCAGTACTTC. Its translation: CASSSGGGSQTQYF.

The gene calls are TRBV2 and TRBJ1-6; D is perhaps TRBD1 (5 bases). Trimming cost V 5 bases and J 9 bases, with 26 bases left between them. The germline V gene has CDR1 SNHLY and CDR2 FYNNEI. This CDR3 contains 18 residues. The CDR3 sequence: CASSRSGGGGKGASPLHF. CDR3 DNA sequence: TGTGCCAGCAGTCGATCCGGCGGCGGGGGGAAAGGGGCTTCACCCCTCCACTTT. The complete variable domain, with remaining parts taken from reference TRBV2 and TRBJ1-6, reads EPEVTQTPSHQVTQMGQEVILRCVPISNHLYFYWYRQILGQKVEFLVSFYNNEISEKSEIFDDQFSVERPDGSNFTLKIRSTKLEDSAMYFCASSRSGGGGKGASPLHFGNGTRLTVT.

This chain joins TRBV15 and TRBJ1-5, with D unclear. CDR3 length: 15 amino acids. Trimming removed 1 base from V and 0 bases from J, with 7 bases in between. Germline loops: CDR1 LNHNV, CDR2 YYDKDF (reference sequence). The CDR3 spells CATSRVTDSNQPQHF. The DNA for the CDR3 is TGTGCCACCAGCAGAGTAACGGATAGCAATCAGCCCCAGCATTTT.

This clonotype was found many times. Here the CDR3 reads CAGKQRQGGSPLHF. The CDR3, as DNA: TGTGCCGGAAAGCAGCGGCAGGGTGGATCACCCCTCCACTTT. The chain carries TRBV2 and TRBJ1-6; D possibly corresponds to TRBD1 (5 bases). The CDR3 totals 14 residues. The V end lost 11 bases, the J end lost 10 bases, and 21 bases lay between the germline ends. Germline V gene data show CDR1 as SNHLY and CDR2 as FYNNEI.

This clonotype was seen many times. The chain combines TRBV7-2 with TRBJ2-6; D is unclear. V was pared by 7 bases and J by 0 bases, with 7 bases between. Germline values: CDR1 SGHTA, CDR2 FQGNSA. There are 14 residues in the CDR3. Here the CDR3 DNA reads TGTGCCAGCATCAAGATCTCTGGGGCCAACGTCCTGACTTTC. This encodes CASIKISGANVLTF.